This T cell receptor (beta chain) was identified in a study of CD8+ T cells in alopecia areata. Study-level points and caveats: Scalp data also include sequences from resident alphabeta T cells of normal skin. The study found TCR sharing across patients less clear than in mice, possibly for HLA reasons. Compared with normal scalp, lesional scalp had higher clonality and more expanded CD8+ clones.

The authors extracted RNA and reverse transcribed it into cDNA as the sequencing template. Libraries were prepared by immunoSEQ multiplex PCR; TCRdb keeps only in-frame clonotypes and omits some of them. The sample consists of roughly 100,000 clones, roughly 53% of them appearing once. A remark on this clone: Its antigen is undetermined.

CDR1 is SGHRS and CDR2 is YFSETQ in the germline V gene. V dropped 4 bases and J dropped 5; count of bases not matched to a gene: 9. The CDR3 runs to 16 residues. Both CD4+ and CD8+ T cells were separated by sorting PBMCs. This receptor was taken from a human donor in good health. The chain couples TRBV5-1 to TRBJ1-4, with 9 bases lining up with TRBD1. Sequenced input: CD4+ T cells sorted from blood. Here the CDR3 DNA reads TGCGCCAGCAGCCGAAGGGGCGGGACAGGGAATGAAAAACTGTTTTTT. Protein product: CASSRRGGTGNEKLFF.